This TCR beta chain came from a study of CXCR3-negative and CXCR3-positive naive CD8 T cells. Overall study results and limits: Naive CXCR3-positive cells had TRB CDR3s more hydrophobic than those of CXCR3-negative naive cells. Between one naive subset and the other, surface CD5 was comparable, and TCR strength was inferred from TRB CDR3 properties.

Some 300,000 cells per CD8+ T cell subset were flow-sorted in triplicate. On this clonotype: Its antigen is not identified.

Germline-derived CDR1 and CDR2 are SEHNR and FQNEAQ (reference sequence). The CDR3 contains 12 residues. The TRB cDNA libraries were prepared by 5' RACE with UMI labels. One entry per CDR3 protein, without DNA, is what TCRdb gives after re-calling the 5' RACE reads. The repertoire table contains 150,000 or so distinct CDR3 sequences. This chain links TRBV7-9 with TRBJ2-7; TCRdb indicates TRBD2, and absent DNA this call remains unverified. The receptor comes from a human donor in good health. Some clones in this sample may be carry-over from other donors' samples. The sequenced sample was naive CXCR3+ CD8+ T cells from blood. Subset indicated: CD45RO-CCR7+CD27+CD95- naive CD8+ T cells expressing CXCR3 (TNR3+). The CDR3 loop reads CASSWEAYEQYF.